The clone carrying this T cell receptor beta chain was seen only a few times. The CDR3 is made up of 16 amino acids. V was clipped by 0 bases and J by 4 bases, with 16 bases between them. Germline CDR1 and CDR2: SQVTM and ANQGSEA. The record originates from a study of blood T cells in healthy people across ages. A sample-barcoded 5' primer and a J-beta primer mix were used in a second PCR of roughly 6 to 12 cycles. TCRdb re-called the 5' RACE reads through MiXCR, storing one row per CDR3 protein. The sample lists 1.5 million to 2 million distinct CDR3 sequences, 35% to 50% seen once, with approximately 22% in the top ten.

The V and J genes are TRBV29-1 and TRBJ2-1, with D tentatively TRBD2 (6 bases). The TCR comes from a human donor in good health. Material for sequencing was blood. The CDR3 protein is CSVEDTTGGSYNEQFF. As DNA, the CDR3 is TGCAGCGTTGAAGATACGACCGGGGGTAGTTACAATGAGCAGTTCTTC.